This TCR beta chain came from a study of OX40 agonist ivuxolimab in advanced cancers. As for the study in general: Hepatocellular carcinoma, melanoma, renal cell or head and neck cancer occurred in dose-escalation patients. Prior anti-PD-1, anti-PD-L1 or anti-CTLA-4 therapy did not bar entry, and approximately 40% had some.

Assay: immunoSEQ multiplex PCR; the TCRdb copy retains only in-frame clones and omits some. The table records some 15,000 clones, just under 80% of them present only once. Per the germline V gene, CDR1 is MRHNA and CDR2 is SNTAGT. V shed 3 bases, J shed 1 base, and the junction held 0 bases outside the gene matches. CDR3 length equals 14 residues. This clone was counted once. Antigen specificity is unknown. Study findings and constraints: Relative to CD4+ cells, CD8+ T cells on average had more expanded clones.

The starting material was CD4+ or CD8+ T cells sorted from blood, obtained in a trial of the OX40 agonist ivuxolimab. The clonotype comes from an adult with an advanced solid tumor such as melanoma, head and neck, liver or kidney cancer. The chain links TRBV6-4 to TRBJ2-3, with TRBD2 identical over 8 bases. In DNA form, the CDR3 reads TGTGCCAGCAGTGAAGCGGGAGGCACAGATACGCAGTATTTT. Encoded protein: CASSEAGGTDTQYF.